This TCR beta chain is from a study of cytomegalovirus exposure and HLA in healthy donors. Study-wide results and limits: Donors belonging to an Asian-associated ancestry cluster reportedly showed fewer N-insertions in productive TCRs than the roughly 700-donor mean, according to what a later analysis found.

The CDR3 loop spans 16 amino acids. The V gene lost 8 bases and the J gene lost 0 bases, with 18 bases spanning the gap. Germline loops: CDR1 SGDLS, CDR2 YYNGEE. On this clone itself: The antigen is not known.

PCR was performed using 60 Vbeta and 13 Jbeta primers. Libraries were prepared by immunoSEQ multiplex PCR; TCRdb keeps only in-frame clonotypes and omits some of them. The sample holds roughly 77,000 clones; around 9.1% are singletons and the top ten take approximately 24%. The sample taken for sequencing was PBMCs. The gene calls are TRBV9 and TRBJ2-1, with a weak D call TRBD2 (6 bases). The sequence came from a man aged 55-75 years in good health and CMV-seropositive. CDR3: CASSLPGGTSYNEQFF. The CDR3 DNA sequence: TGTGCCAGTTCCCTGCCTGGGGGGACCTCCTACAATGAGCAGTTCTTC.